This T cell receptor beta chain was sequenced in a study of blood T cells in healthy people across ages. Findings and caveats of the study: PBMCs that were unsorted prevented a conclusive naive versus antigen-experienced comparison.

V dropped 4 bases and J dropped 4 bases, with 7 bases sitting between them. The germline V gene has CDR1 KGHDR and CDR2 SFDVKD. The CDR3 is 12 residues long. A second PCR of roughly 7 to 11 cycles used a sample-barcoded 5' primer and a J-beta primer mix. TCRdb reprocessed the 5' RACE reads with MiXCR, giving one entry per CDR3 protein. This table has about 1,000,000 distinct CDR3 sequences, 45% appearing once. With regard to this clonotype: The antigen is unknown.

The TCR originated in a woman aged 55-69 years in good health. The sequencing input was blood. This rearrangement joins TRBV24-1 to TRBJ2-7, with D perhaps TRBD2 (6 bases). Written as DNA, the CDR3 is TGTGCCACCAGTGAGGGGAGGTACGAGCAGTACTTC. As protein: CATSEGRYEQYF.